This T cell receptor (beta chain) was found in a study of cytomegalovirus exposure and HLA in healthy donors. Study-wide findings and caveats: Three of the chains that were CMV-associated were confirmed in vitro to be specific for CMV antigens. The analysis excluded some indistinguishable V segments, including TRBV6-2 and TRBV6-3. In a later analysis, at a false discovery rate of 0.05, roughly 18,000 TCR beta sequences were associated with HLA alleles.

In regard to this clone: Its antigen remains unidentified.

Amplification used 60 Vbeta primers and 13 Jbeta primers. Profiled with immunoSEQ multiplex PCR; TCRdb holds only in-frame clones, not every one. The sample holds more than 85,000 clones, 76% seen once. V was pared by 5 bases and J by 0 bases, with 18 bases between. CDR1 is SEHNR and CDR2 is FQNEAQ in the germline V gene (reference sequence). The CDR3 runs to 17 residues. The chain combines TRBV7-9 with TRBJ2-3, with D unresolved. Sequenced material: PBMCs. The sequence was obtained from a woman between 50 and 59 years old in good health and CMV-seropositive. The CDR3 sequence is CASSPRVASFSTDTQYF. CDR3 nucleotide sequence: TGTGCCAGCAGCCCCCGGGTAGCCTCATTTAGCACAGATACGCAGTATTTT.